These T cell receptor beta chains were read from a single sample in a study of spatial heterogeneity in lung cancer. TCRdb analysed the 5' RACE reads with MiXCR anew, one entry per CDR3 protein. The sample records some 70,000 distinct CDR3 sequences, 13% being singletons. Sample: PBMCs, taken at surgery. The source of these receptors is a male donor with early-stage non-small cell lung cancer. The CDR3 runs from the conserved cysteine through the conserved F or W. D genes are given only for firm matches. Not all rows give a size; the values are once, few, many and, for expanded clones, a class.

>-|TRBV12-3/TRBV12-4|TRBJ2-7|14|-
CASRAGNTLPEQYF
TGTGCCAGCAGAGCTGGCAATACCCTCCCCGAGCAGTACTTC
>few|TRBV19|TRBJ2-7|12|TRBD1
CASKGQGVEQYF
TGTGCCAGTAAGGGACAGGGGGTCGAGCAGTACTTC
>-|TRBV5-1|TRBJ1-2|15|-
CASSLQPVVNYGYTF
TGCGCCAGCAGCCTCCAACCGGTTGTGAACTATGGCTACACCTTC
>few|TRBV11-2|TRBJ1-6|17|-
CASSLEVRGAYNSPLHF
TGTGCCAGCAGCTTAGAGGTTCGGGGAGCCTATAATTCACCCCTCCACTTT
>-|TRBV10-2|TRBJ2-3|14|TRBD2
CASSQREWIDTQYF
TGCGCCAGCAGTCAGCGGGAGTGGATAGATACGCAGTATTTT
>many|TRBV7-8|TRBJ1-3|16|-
CASSLHPTASGNTIYF
TGTGCCAGCAGCTTACATCCGACAGCCTCTGGAAACACCATATATTTT
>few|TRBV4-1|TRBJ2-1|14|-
CASSQVGGGSEQFF
TGCGCCAGCAGCCAGGTAGGGGGAGGGAGTGAGCAGTTCTTC
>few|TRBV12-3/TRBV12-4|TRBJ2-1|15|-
CASSLGLAAYNEQFF
TGTGCCAGCAGTTTGGGTCTCGCCGCCTACAATGAGCAGTTCTTC
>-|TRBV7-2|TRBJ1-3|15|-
CASSLARLSGNTIYF
TGTGCCAGCAGCTTAGCCCGACTCTCTGGAAACACCATATATTTT
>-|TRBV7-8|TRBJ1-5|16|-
CASSLTRQWGNQPQHF
TGTGCCAGCAGCTTAACCCGACAGTGGGGCAATCAGCCCCAGCATTTT
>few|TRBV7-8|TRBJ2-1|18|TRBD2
CASSPGGLAGSPRHEQFF
TGTGCCAGCAGCCCGGGGGGGCTAGCGGGTTCCCCACGGCATGAGCAGTTCTTC
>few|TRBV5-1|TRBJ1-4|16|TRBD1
CASSSQTGRRDEKLFF
TGCGCCAGCAGCTCGCAGACAGGGCGGCGGGATGAAAAACTGTTTTTT
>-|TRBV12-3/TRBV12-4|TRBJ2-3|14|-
CASSLSSIEDTQYF
TGTGCCAGCAGTTTATCGTCGATAGAAGATACGCAGTATTTT
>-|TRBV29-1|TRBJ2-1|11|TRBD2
CSLRGGNEQFF
TGCAGCCTCCGGGGGGGGAATGAGCAGTTCTTC